These 18 T cell receptor beta chains were sequenced from one sample in a study of neurological immune-mediated disorders. Via MiXCR, TCRdb re-called the 5' RACE reads, giving one row per CDR3 protein. The sample records about 55,000 distinct CDR3 sequences, around 4% being singletons. Specimen: PBMCs. These TCRs come from a man aged 25 to 45 with multiple sclerosis.

This clonotype has a count of ten or more. J is TRBJ1-1 and V is TRBV11-2; TRBD1 is a possible D gene (5 bases). Germline V gene sequence: CDR1 SGHAT, CDR2 FQNNGV. The CDR3 contains 16 residues. V was trimmed by 2 bases and J by 1 base, leaving 14 bases between them. The CDR3 DNA reads TGTGCCAGCAGCTTAAAGAATTGGGGCCCGAACACTGAAGCTTTCTTT. Translation: CASSLKNWGPNTEAFF.

This clonotype was observed at least ten times. This sequence joins TRBV7-9 and TRBJ2-3; 9 bases align to TRBD2. The CDR3 covers 15 residues. CDR1 is SEHNR and CDR2 is FQNEAQ in the germline V gene (reference sequence). Germline trimming cut 0 bases from V and 5 bases from J; bases unmatched to any gene: 3. The CDR3 DNA reads TGTGCCAGCAGCTTAGCGGGACTAGCATTAGATACGCAGTATTTT. This gives the protein CASSLAGLALDTQYF.

Many counts were recorded for this clonotype. V gene TRBV28 combines with J gene TRBJ1-5; D gene uncertain. The germline V gene encodes CDR1 MDHEN and CDR2 SYDVKM. The CDR3 has 11 residues. With 6 bases removed from V and 5 bases from J, the gap between germline ends came to 5 bases. Written as DNA, the CDR3 is TGTGCCAGCAGGTCAGATCAGCCCCAGCATTTT. Translation gives CASRSDQPQHF.

This clonotype was detected ten times or more. The rearrangement links TRBV29-1 to TRBJ2-1; D is perhaps TRBD1 (5 bases). V was shortened by 0 bases and J by 4 bases, with 16 bases between the two germline ends. Germline V CDR1 and CDR2: SQVTM, ANQGSEA. The CDR3 covers 16 residues. CDR3 bases: TGCAGCGTTGAAGACGGTCCCAGGACAACTTACAATGAGCAGTTCTTC. Translating it yields CSVEDGPRTTYNEQFF.

This clonotype was counted ten times or more. The chain carries TRBV9 and TRBJ2-2, with D possibly TRBD2 on 6 matching bases. Germline lookup yields CDR1 SGDLS and CDR2 YYNGEE. Trimming shortened V by 2 bases and J by 4 bases, and 15 bases separated the two germline ends. This CDR3 spans 16 amino acids. The CDR3 reads CASSVQSGAGTGELFF. CDR3 coding DNA: TGTGCCAGCAGCGTTCAATCGGGAGCAGGCACCGGGGAGCTGTTTTTT.

This clonotype was observed many times. J is TRBJ2-1 and V is TRBV14, with D possibly matching TRBD1 (7 bases). CDR1 and CDR2 (germline): SGHDN, FVKESK. This CDR3 contains 13 residues. V was pared by 4 bases and J by 9 bases, with 13 bases between. CDR3 sequence (DNA): TGTGCCAGCAGCCGGCCGGGGGACAGTGAGCAGTTCTTC. Protein: CASSRPGDSEQFF.

This clonotype was found many times. The rearrangement links TRBV14 to TRBJ2-7; D may be TRBD2 (5 bases). Trimming removed 4 bases at V and 6 bases at J, with 10 bases between. The germline gives CDR1 SGHDN, CDR2 FVKESK. The CDR3 has 12 residues. In nucleotides, the CDR3 is TGTGCCAGCAGCCTTCGGCGGGCCGAGCAGTACTTC. Its translation is CASSLRRAEQYF.

In this sample, this clonotype turned up many times. The rearrangement uses TRBV2 and TRBJ1-1, with TRBD1 as a possible D gene (6 bases). Deletions cut 7 bases from V and 2 bases from J, with 14 bases between. In germline, CDR1 is SNHLY, CDR2 FYNNEI. This CDR3 is 14 amino acids long. CDR3 amino acids: CASMKGRGNTEAFF. The CDR3 DNA sequence: TGTGCCAGCATGAAGGGCAGGGGAAACACTGAAGCTTTCTTT.

This clonotype was seen only a few times. Given a much more abundant clone one base away, this may be a read error. V is TRBV28 and J is TRBJ2-3; 7 positions match TRBD2. CDR1 MDHEN and CDR2 SYDVKM come from the germline V gene. CDR3 length equals 15 residues. The J segment lost 2 bases and the V segment lost 3 bases, leaving 5 bases of the junction unmatched. The CDR3 reads CASSFLAATTDTQYF. The DNA of the CDR3 is TGTGCCAGCAGTTTTCTAGCGGCCACCACAGATACGCAGTATTTT.

This clonotype was picked up many times. A much larger clone lies a single base off, so this may be a read error. The genes are TRBV20-1 and TRBJ1-2; no clear D. Trimming removed 0 bases from V and 4 bases from J, with 9 bases in between. The CDR3 length is 13 residues. CDR1 and CDR2 from the germline V gene are DFQATT and SNEGSKA (reference sequence). CDR3 coding DNA: TGCAGTGCTAGAGATAAGGTCGTCTATGGCTACACCTTC. Residues: CSARDKVVYGYTF.

In this sample, this clonotype turned up a few times. The chain carries TRBV20-1 and TRBJ2-3; TRBD2 matches at 10 bases. V lost 3 bases to trimming and J lost 3 bases; unmatched junction nucleotides: 12. CDR3 length equals 17 residues. Germline lookup yields CDR1 DFQATT and CDR2 SNEGSKA (reference sequence). This CDR3 reads CSASPPGTSVLTDTQYF. DNA of the CDR3: TGCAGTGCTAGCCCTCCCGGGACTAGCGTTTTAACAGATACGCAGTATTTT.

In its sample, this clonotype was seen many times. This chain connects TRBV20-1 to TRBJ1-1; D may be TRBD1 (5 bases). CDR1 DFQATT and CDR2 SNEGSKA come from the germline V gene (reference sequence). This CDR3 is built from 12 residues. V shed 7 bases and J shed 4 bases, with 13 bases lying between them. Here the CDR3 DNA reads TGCAGTGTCCCACGGGGGGGCACTGAAGCTTTCTTT. Its protein product is CSVPRGGTEAFF.

This clonotype was picked up a small number of times. The chain recombines TRBV5-1 with TRBJ2-3; D may correspond to TRBD1 or TRBD2 (5 bases each). This CDR3 has 15 residues. V was cut by 4 bases and J by 2 bases, with 14 bases left in between. CDR1 is SGHRS and CDR2 is YFSETQ in the germline V gene. CDR3 residues: CASSLTRGNTDTQYF. As DNA, the CDR3 is TGCGCCAGCAGCCTTACTAGGGGCAACACAGATACGCAGTATTTT.

The CDR3 is CASSPGQGQSPLHF. In DNA, the CDR3 is TGCGCCAGCAGCCCCGGACAGGGGCAATCACCCCTCCACTTT. The chain employs TRBV4-1 and TRBJ1-6; 9 bases line up with TRBD1. This CDR3 spans 14 amino acids. The trim removed 4 bases at V and 10 bases at J, leaving 5 bases unmatched. The germline CDR1 and CDR2 sequences are MGHRA and YSYEKL.

This clonotype was counted ten times or more. The chain has TRBV5-1 and TRBJ2-5; 7 bases match TRBD1. The CDR3 is 14 residues long. The trim removed 4 bases at V and 3 bases at J, leaving 6 bases unmatched. The germline V gene has CDR1 SGHRS and CDR2 YFSETQ. The CDR3 region has the DNA TGCGCCAGCAGCCCGGGGACAGAGGAAGAGACCCAGTACTTC. Amino acids: CASSPGTEEETQYF.

The table lists this clonotype with a few counts. This rearrangement joins TRBV20-1 to TRBJ2-3, with 7 bases that match TRBD2. This CDR3 comprises 14 residues. In germline, CDR1 is DFQATT, CDR2 SNEGSKA (reference sequence). Trimming removed 1 base from V and 4 bases from J; junction bases left unmatched: 5. The CDR3 DNA reads TGCAGTGCTAGAGGGTTGCGGGAGTCAGATACGCAGTATTTT. Protein: CSARGLRESDTQYF.

There are many counts of this clonotype. CDR3 DNA sequence: TGTGCCAGCAGTCAGGGGTTTTCGGTCTATGGCTACACCTTC. Translation: CASSQGFSVYGYTF. This chain links TRBV6-5 with TRBJ1-2, with TRBD1 as a possible D gene (6 bases). Trimming took 5 bases from V and 4 from J, leaving 14 bases between them. The CDR3 has 14 amino acids. Germline lookup yields CDR1 MNHEY and CDR2 SVGAGI.

This clonotype occurred many times. The gene calls are TRBV20-1 and TRBJ2-7; TRBD2 matches at 8 bases. From germline, CDR1 is DFQATT and CDR2 SNEGSKA (reference sequence). V shed 5 bases and J 6 bases; nucleotides not matched to a gene: 12. The CDR3 spans 14 residues. This CDR3 reads CSAPREGPSGEQYF. DNA of the CDR3: TGCAGTGCTCCCCGGGAGGGCCCTTCCGGCGAGCAGTACTTC.